The clone carrying this TCR beta chain was detected a few times. The sample is drawn from a study of identical twins. Using its own MiXCR run on the 5' RACE reads, TCRdb lists one record per CDR3 protein. The table has 520,000 or so distinct CDR3 sequences, 22% seen once. V gave up 5 bases and J gave up 1 base; unmatched junction bases: 4. CDR3 size: 15 residues. This sample was also put to use in a study of T cells expressing NK-cell markers.

V and J are TRBV12-3 or TRBV12-4 and TRBJ2-5, with 10 nucleotides matching TRBD2. The TCR sequence derives from a woman under 30 in good health. The specimen sequenced was CD4+ T cells sorted from blood. CDR3 bases: TGTGCCAGCAGTCCTCGGACTAGCGGCCAAGAGACCCAGTACTTC. This encodes CASSPRTSGQETQYF.